This TCR beta chain was obtained from a study of CD8 T cells in ankylosing spondylitis. The V end lost 3 bases, the J end lost 5 bases, and 13 bases lay between the germline ends. Germline CDR1 SEHNR, CDR2 FQNEAQ (reference sequence). The CDR3 runs 14 residues. This clonotype was seen at least ten times. Its specificity is not known. Findings of the study overall: The study identified a TCR beta motif of under ten highly homologous variants that appeared characteristic of ankylosing spondylitis blood. The authors reported significant enrichment of disease-linked clones in matched ankylosing spondylitis synovial fluid.

In making TCR beta libraries, quantitative 5'-RACE with molecular barcodes was used. Via MiXCR, TCRdb re-called the 5' RACE reads, giving one row per CDR3 protein. The repertoire holds some 200,000 distinct CDR3 sequences, about a quarter seen once, with under 7% in the top ten. The chain has TRBV7-9 and TRBJ1-1; TRBD1 is a possible D gene (5 bases). Sample: blood, either unsorted or a sorted T cell fraction (not recorded which). This TCR derives from a male donor with ankylosing spondylitis or in good health (not recorded which). The CDR3 nucleotides are TGTGCCAGCAGCTTCGGGGGGAGGGTTACTGAAGCTTTCTTT. This encodes CASSFGGRVTEAFF.